A selection of T cell receptor beta chains follows, all from one sample in a study of post-analysis software for immune sequencing data. TCRdb itself ran the PCR reads through MiXCR, one entry per CDR3 protein. The sample lists some 890,000 distinct CDR3 sequences, roughly 50% occurring once. The sequenced sample was blood. The receptors were sampled from a girl between 10 and 17 years old with multiple sclerosis. Each CDR3 is given with its conserved first and last residue.

v_gene: TRBV20-1; j_gene: TRBJ1-1; CDR3aa: CSAREGLGGITEAFF
v_gene: TRBV11-2; j_gene: TRBJ2-3; CDR3aa: CASSLDPGTDTQYF
v_gene: TRBV12-3/TRBV12-4; j_gene: TRBJ2-3; CDR3aa: CASRQDLRQYF
v_gene: TRBV7-9; j_gene: TRBJ2-1; CDR3aa: CASSLDREWSNEQFF
v_gene: TRBV5-1; j_gene: TRBJ1-2; CDR3aa: CASSWGTGLSYGYTF
v_gene: TRBV20-1; j_gene: TRBJ2-5; CDR3aa: CSAPAYQETQYF
v_gene: TRBV9; j_gene: TRBJ2-7; CDR3aa: CASSVEDRAGEQYF
v_gene: TRBV4-1; j_gene: TRBJ2-1; CDR3aa: CAGSQGTGGYNEQFF
v_gene: TRBV2; j_gene: TRBJ2-3; CDR3aa: CASSERATVSTDTQYF
v_gene: TRBV3-1; j_gene: TRBJ1-2; CDR3aa: CASSQGTEGYGYTF
v_gene: TRBV20-1; j_gene: TRBJ2-1; CDR3aa: CSARRGAYEQFF
v_gene: TRBV6-4; j_gene: TRBJ1-5; CDR3aa: CASSATGAGDQPQHF
v_gene: TRBV14; j_gene: TRBJ2-7; CDR3aa: CASSLAGSFSYEQYF
v_gene: TRBV5-1; j_gene: TRBJ2-3; CDR3aa: CASSFTGTGRADTQYF
v_gene: TRBV29-1; j_gene: TRBJ2-1; CDR3aa: CSVDRRGSFYEQFF
v_gene: TRBV10-3; j_gene: TRBJ2-7; CDR3aa: CAISDTGTGTYEQYF
v_gene: TRBV29-1; j_gene: TRBJ1-1; CDR3aa: CSVVPEARDTEAFF
v_gene: TRBV9; j_gene: NA; CDR3aa: CASSVGSGGGTYEQYF
v_gene: TRBV5-5; j_gene: TRBJ2-1; CDR3aa: CASSLVMGGPPLNEQFF
v_gene: TRBV20-1; j_gene: TRBJ2-5; CDR3aa: CSAPPGSGATGTQYF
v_gene: TRBV2; j_gene: TRBJ1-2; CDR3aa: CASRGQGPTNYGYTF
v_gene: TRBV20-1; j_gene: TRBJ2-3; CDR3aa: CSAFPFDRSTDTQYF
v_gene: TRBV28; j_gene: TRBJ2-4; CDR3aa: CASSSPGNFFKNIQYF
v_gene: TRBV7-6; j_gene: TRBJ2-1; CDR3aa: CASSLVTGPSYNEQFF
v_gene: TRBV2; j_gene: TRBJ1-5; CDR3aa: CASSPIGAGGGHSNQPQHF
v_gene: TRBV19; j_gene: TRBJ1-1; CDR3aa: CASSMAQDTEAFF
v_gene: TRBV7-9; j_gene: TRBJ2-7; CDR3aa: CASSEHALASYEQYF
v_gene: TRBV5-1; j_gene: TRBJ2-5; CDR3aa: CASSPGLADETQYF
v_gene: TRBV6-2/TRBV6-3; j_gene: TRBJ2-1; CDR3aa: CASTSQRYEQFF
v_gene: TRBV20-1; j_gene: TRBJ2-1; CDR3aa: CSARGSRPPSQEQFF
v_gene: TRBV7-8; j_gene: TRBJ2-3; CDR3aa: CASSLAIASVRTDTQYF
v_gene: TRBV14; j_gene: TRBJ2-5; CDR3aa: CASSQDNRAQETQYF
v_gene: TRBV20-1; j_gene: TRBJ2-7; CDR3aa: CSARPLAGAYEQYF
v_gene: TRBV20-1; j_gene: TRBJ1-6; CDR3aa: CSARDASGPPGSPLHF
v_gene: TRBV11-2; j_gene: TRBJ2-3; CDR3aa: CASRSLGTSGGTNTDTQYF
v_gene: TRBV12-3/TRBV12-4; j_gene: TRBJ2-1; CDR3aa: CASSLVQRAGNEQFF
v_gene: TRBV2; j_gene: TRBJ1-1; CDR3aa: CASLRATEAFF
v_gene: TRBV7-3; j_gene: TRBJ2-3; CDR3aa: CASSQTGGVDTQYF
v_gene: TRBV10-3; j_gene: TRBJ1-4; CDR3aa: CAISDDREKLFF
v_gene: TRBV11-2; j_gene: NA; CDR3aa: CASSSLAGGLHLYEQYF
v_gene: TRBV12-3/TRBV12-4; j_gene: TRBJ2-3; CDR3aa: CASSTLAGIPDTQYF
v_gene: TRBV27; j_gene: TRBJ1-6; CDR3aa: CASSFDRNSPLHF
v_gene: TRBV20-1; j_gene: TRBJ2-5; CDR3aa: CSTLLPGTQYF
v_gene: TRBV20-1; j_gene: TRBJ2-1; CDR3aa: CSARWGGRANEQFF
v_gene: TRBV5-1; j_gene: TRBJ1-1; CDR3aa: CASSLYGGNTEAFF
v_gene: TRBV29-1; j_gene: TRBJ2-1; CDR3aa: CSVAARISYNEQFF
v_gene: TRBV20-1; j_gene: TRBJ2-7; CDR3aa: CSAGRGSEQYF
v_gene: TRBV6-6; j_gene: TRBJ2-7; CDR3aa: CASSYSGTGGHEQYF
v_gene: TRBV20-1; j_gene: TRBJ2-5; CDR3aa: CSARQGAGETQYF
v_gene: TRBV28; j_gene: TRBJ1-5; CDR3aa: CASSPLAGDGNQPQHF
v_gene: TRBV7-3; j_gene: TRBJ1-1; CDR3aa: CASSLIGGLGTEAFF
v_gene: TRBV25-1; j_gene: TRBJ2-5; CDR3aa: CASSKSTASGAQYF
v_gene: TRBV2; j_gene: TRBJ2-6; CDR3aa: CASSGKGPGPSSSGANVLTF
v_gene: TRBV6-5; j_gene: TRBJ2-7; CDR3aa: CASSSLGQGYEQYF